The sequence of this TCR beta chain was determined in a study of CD8 T cells in Susac syndrome. The authors reverse transcribed about 0.45 to 1 ug RNA with random hexamers. An immunoSEQ multiplex PCR amplified TCR beta CDR3 over 54 Vbeta and 13 Jbeta. TCRdb reanalysed the immunoSEQ multiplex PCR reads using MiXCR and keeps one entry per CDR3 protein. The sample lists approximately 70,000 distinct CDR3 sequences, over 90% occurring once. V trimming: 5 bases; J trimming: 3 bases; junction bases outside the gene matches: 13. The germline gives CDR1 SGHTA, CDR2 FQGNSA. The CDR3 has 17 residues. Sequencing used CD8+ T cells from PBMCs. The chain joins TRBV7-2 to TRBJ2-1, with 7 bases identical to TRBD1. This clonotype was sampled from a human donor in good health. CDR3 DNA: TGTGCCAGCAGCCGCCTCGAGGGGCAGGGGGTCTACAATGAGCAGTTCTTC. Residues: CASSRLEGQGVYNEQFF.